This T cell receptor (beta chain) was captured by sequencing in a study of chemoradiotherapy in HPV16-positive cancers. Study-level findings and limits: HPV-responsive T-cell expansion during chemoradiotherapy was linked to improved recurrence-free survival in HPV16-positive patients. During treatment, candidate HPV-specific clones and E7-related motifs expanded in tumor. Only a couple of HPV16-positive patients supplied the functional HPV-specificity definition.

Some clones are missing from TCRdb's copy, which holds only in-frame ones; the method was immunoSEQ multiplex PCR. The repertoire holds about 32,000 clones, with more than 70% as singletons. Concerning this clone itself: The antigen is undetermined.

This CDR3 comprises 15 residues. Germline assignment: CDR1 SGHAT and CDR2 FQNNGV. The V gene end was trimmed by 2 bases and the J gene end by 5 bases; junction bases not matched to a gene: 5. Here the sequenced sample was blood, taken from a patient who underwent chemoradiotherapy. The TCR was taken from a human donor with HPV-associated anogenital cancer. This chain links TRBV11-2 with TRBJ1-2; 10 bases fit TRBD1. The CDR3 DNA sequence: TGTGCCAGCAGCTTAAGACAGGGGGCATGGTATGGCTACACCTTC. Translated, it gives CASSLRQGAWYGYTF.